This is a list of T cell receptor beta chains from one sample in a study of blood T cell repertoires in COVID-19. Produced via immunoSEQ multiplex PCR; TCRdb's table is partial and in-frame only. In the table there are 400,000 to 450,000 clones, 90% of which are singletons. The sample comprised PBMCs or T cells enriched from blood (not recorded which). The receptor set was obtained from a man aged 18 to 30 who had recovered from COVID-19. Each CDR3 is given with its conserved first and last residue. Each record gives: D gene, clone size, V gene, J gene, CDR3 DNA, CDR3 protein. A D gene is named only where the DNA matches it firmly. A clone size is listed for some rows: how often the clone was seen (once, few, many), or a class if it is expanded.

NA	NA	TRBV6-5	TRBJ1-6	TGTGCCAGCAGCCGCCCGGGACACACAAATTCACCCCTCCACTTT	CASSRPGHTNSPLHF
TRBD1	NA	TRBV4-2	TRBJ1-2	TGTGCCAGCAGCCTCCACGGGACAGGGGCTAACTATGGCTACACCTTC	CASSLHGTGANYGYTF
TRBD1	NA	TRBV28	TRBJ2-5	TGTGCCAGCAGCGATCCCGGACAGGGGGAGACCCAGTACTTC	CASSDPGQGETQYF
TRBD1	NA	TRBV3-1/TRBV3-2	TRBJ2-7	TGTGCCAGCAGCCCCCTTGGCAGGGGGGAGCAGTACTTC	CASSPLGRGEQYF
TRBD1	once	TRBV3-1/TRBV3-2	TRBJ2-7	TGTGCCAGCAGCCAGATGACAGGGAACGAGCAGTACTTC	CASSQMTGNEQYF
NA	NA	TRBV4-1	TRBJ1-5	TGCGCCAGCAGCCAATTTGGCAGCGTCAGCAATCAGCCCCAGCATTTT	CASSQFGSVSNQPQHF
TRBD1	NA	TRBV28	TRBJ1-2	TGTGCCAGCAGTAGACACGGGACAGGGGATCTTGGCTACACCTTC	CASSRHGTGDLGYTF
NA	NA	TRBV19	TRBJ2-3	TGTGCCAGTAGTAAGGGACTGAACCCCACAGATACGCAGTATTTT	CASSKGLNPTDTQYF
NA	NA	TRBV11-2	TRBJ1-2	TGTGCCAGCAGCTTTGGTCAGTCCTATGGCTACACCTTC	CASSFGQSYGYTF
TRBD1	NA	TRBV25-1	TRBJ1-1	TGTGCCAGCAGTGAATTAGGGACAGGGGGCACGAACACTGAAGCTTTCTTT	CASSELGTGGTNTEAFF
TRBD2	NA	TRBV19	TRBJ2-4	TGTGCCAGTAGTATCTCTAGCGGAAAAAACATTCAGTACTTC	CASSISSGKNIQYF
NA	NA	TRBV28	TRBJ2-6	TGTGCCAGCAGCACCCTAGGACTGACAGGCCGAGAAACCAGCTCTGGGGCCAACGTCCTGACTTTC	CASSTLGLTGRETSSGANVLTF
TRBD2	NA	TRBV30	TRBJ2-1	TGTGCCTGGAAAATGGAGGGCGGGAGGGCATTTAATGAGCAGTTCTTC	CAWKMEGGRAFNEQFF
NA	few	TRBV23-1	TRBJ2-7	TGCGCCAGTCCCTCGGGTCCACCCGGGGTGGGTTACGAGCAGTACTTC	CASPSGPPGVGYEQYF